The source of this T cell receptor (beta chain) is a study of shared clonotypes between healthy human individuals. This CDR3 region has 15 residues. Germline CDR1 SEHNR, CDR2 FQNEAQ (reference sequence). The V and J ends lost 5 bases and 0 bases respectively, with 11 bases between them. Produced via immunoSEQ multiplex PCR; TCRdb's table is partial and in-frame only. The table includes about 2.5 million clones, roughly 90% detected once. Concerning this clone: In the same sample, other DNA sequences code for this CDR3.

V usage is TRBV7-9 and J usage is TRBJ2-1; a weak D match, TRBD2 (5 bases). The specimen sequenced was naive CD4+ T cells from PBMCs. Subset specified: CD45RA+ positively selected. The clonotype was recovered from a young man in good health. Some clones in this sample may be carry-over from other donors' samples. The chain's CDR3 is CASSPRGSSYNEQFF. In nucleotides, the CDR3 is TGTGCCAGCAGCCCCCGGGGTAGCTCCTACAATGAGCAGTTCTTC.